These 7 T cell receptor beta chains came from one sample sequenced in a study of T cells after yellow fever vaccination. TCRdb itself ran the 5' RACE reads through MiXCR, one entry per CDR3 protein. The repertoire consists of roughly 240,000 distinct CDR3 sequences, with approximately 6.8% occurring once and the leading ten covering 1% to 1.2%. The sequencing here drew on CD4+ T cells sorted from PBMCs, taken on the day of the yellow fever booster vaccination. The receptors were sampled from a man younger than 40 who received the YFV17D yellow fever vaccine.

Only a few counts were recorded for this clonotype. The chain links TRBV2 to TRBJ1-3; 7 nucleotides agree with TRBD1. The ends lost 1 base at V and 0 bases at J; junction bases unmatched: 3. Germline CDR1 reads SNHLY; CDR2 reads FYNNEI. This CDR3 has 16 residues. DNA of the CDR3: TGTGCCAGCAGTGAAGAGGGGGCCTACTCTGGAAACACCATATATTTT. This gives the protein CASSEEGAYSGNTIYF.

The chain has TRBV20-1 and TRBJ2-6; tentatively, D is TRBD1 (6 bases). V gave up 4 bases and J gave up 0 bases, with 7 bases separating them. The germline V gene encodes CDR1 DFQATT and CDR2 SNEGSKA (reference sequence). The CDR3 runs 14 residues. The CDR3 nucleotides are TGCAGTGCTAACAGGGTCTCTGGGGCCAACGTCCTGACTTTC. It specifies CSANRVSGANVLTF.

This clonotype was picked up many times. V usage is TRBV5-1 and J usage is TRBJ2-7; TRBD1 matches at 9 bases. The germline V gene encodes CDR1 SGHRS and CDR2 YFSETQ. CDR3 length equals 15 residues. After removal of 0 bases from V and 1 base from J, the junction contained 2 bases not matched to a gene. CDR3 sequence (DNA): TGCGCCAGCAGCTTGGGACAGGGGGGTTCCTACGAGCAGTACTTC. Amino acids: CASSLGQGGSYEQYF.

As concerns this clonotype: Given a much more abundant clone one base away, this may be a read error. The gene calls are TRBV7-9 and TRBJ2-7, with 7 bases aligning to TRBD1. The CDR3 consists of 13 residues. Germline V lookup: CDR1 SEHNR, CDR2 FQNEAQ (reference sequence). Trimming at V came to 2 bases and at J to 6 bases, leaving 4 bases not matched to a gene. The CDR3 nucleotides are TGTGCCAGCAGCTTAATGGACAGGACCGAGCAGTACTTC. Amino acids: CASSLMDRTEQYF.

This chain joins TRBV18 and TRBJ1-2, with D uncertain. V gave up 7 bases and J gave up 8 bases, with 17 bases separating them. The CDR3 has 13 residues. CDR1 is KGHSH, CDR2 LQKENI, per germline. The DNA of the CDR3 is TGTGCCAGCTTCGCTCTACGGGTGCCCGGCTACACCTTC. It translates to CASFALRVPGYTF. The full variable domain, completed using reference TRBV18 and TRBJ1-2, is NAGVMQNPRHLVRRRGQEARLRCSPMKGHSHVYWYRQLPEEGLKFMVYLQKENIIDESGMPKERFSAEFPKEGPSILRIQQVVRGDSAAYFCASFALRVPGYTFGSGTRLTVV.

There are a few counts of this clonotype. The genes are TRBV9 and TRBJ2-7, with D unclear. This CDR3 has 13 amino acids. Germline V gene lookup returns CDR1 SGDLS and CDR2 YYNGEE. Between the trimmed V and J ends, which lost 4 bases and 4 bases, there was a span of 12 bases. CDR3 DNA sequence: TGTGCCAGCAGCTCCCCTCCTTCGTACGAGCAGTACTTC. Encoded protein: CASSSPPSYEQYF. Complete variable domain (other parts from reference TRBV9 and TRBJ2-7): DSGVTQTPKHLITATGQRVTLRCSPRSGDLSVYWYQQSLDQGLQFLIQYYNGEERAKGNILERFSAQQFPDLHSELNLSSLELGDSALYFCASSSPPSYEQYFGPGTRLTVT.

This clonotype has a handful of counts. The chain employs TRBV20-1 and TRBJ1-5; 9 bases fit TRBD1. The CDR3 runs 19 residues. Germline V gene lookup returns CDR1 DFQATT and CDR2 SNEGSKA (reference sequence). The ends lost 4 bases at V and 2 bases at J; junction bases unmatched: 18. The CDR3 spells CSAIKGSGTGRYGNQPQHF. As DNA, the CDR3 is TGCAGTGCTATAAAGGGGAGCGGGACAGGGCGGTATGGCAATCAGCCCCAGCATTTT.